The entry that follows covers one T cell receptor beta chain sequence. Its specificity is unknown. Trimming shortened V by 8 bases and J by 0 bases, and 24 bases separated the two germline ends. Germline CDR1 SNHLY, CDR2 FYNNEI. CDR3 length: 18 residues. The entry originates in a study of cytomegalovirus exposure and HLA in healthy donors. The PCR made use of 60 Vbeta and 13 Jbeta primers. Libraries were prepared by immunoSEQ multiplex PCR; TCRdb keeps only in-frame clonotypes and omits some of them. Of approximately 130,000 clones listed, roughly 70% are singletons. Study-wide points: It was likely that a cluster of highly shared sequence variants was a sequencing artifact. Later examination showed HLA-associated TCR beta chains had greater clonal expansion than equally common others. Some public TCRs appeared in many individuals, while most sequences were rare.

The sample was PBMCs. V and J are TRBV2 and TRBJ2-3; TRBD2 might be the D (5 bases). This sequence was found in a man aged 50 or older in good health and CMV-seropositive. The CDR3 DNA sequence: TGTGCCAGCCAGTCTGCGGGTGCACTTCACTCTAGCACAGATACGCAGTATTTT. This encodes CASQSAGALHSSTDTQYF.